Below are 13 T cell receptor beta chains sequenced from a single sample in a study of cytomegalovirus exposure and HLA in healthy donors. Using immunoSEQ multiplex PCR, the repertoire was profiled, and TCRdb retains in-frame clones only, with some absent. The sample includes some 180,000 clones, about 89% of them seen just once. Material: PBMCs. The receptor set was obtained from a man under 40 in good health and CMV-seropositive.

The chain combines TRBV7-9 with TRBJ1-4, with D unresolved. CDR3 length equals 14 residues. Trimming removed 1 base at V and 7 bases at J, with 10 bases between. Looked up from germline, CDR1 is SEHNR and CDR2 is FQNEAQ (reference sequence). The CDR3 sequence: CASSLGFGGEKLFF. As DNA, the CDR3 is TGTGCCAGCAGCTTAGGTTTTGGAGGTGAAAAACTGTTTTTT.

The V call is TRBV2, the J call TRBJ2-5; 10 bases are a match to TRBD2. The ends lost 4 bases at V and 1 base at J; junction bases unmatched: 9. The CDR3 is 17 amino acids. Germline loops: CDR1 SNHLY, CDR2 FYNNEI. CDR3 residues: CASSVALGLAAQETQYF. The CDR3 nucleotides are TGTGCCAGCAGTGTAGCCCTCGGACTAGCGGCCCAAGAGACCCAGTACTTC.

The chain carries TRBV9 and TRBJ2-3; no clear D gene. CDR1 is SGDLS and CDR2 is YYNGEE in the germline V gene. Trimming removed 0 bases at V and 1 base at J, with 6 bases between. This CDR3 has 14 amino acids. For the CDR3, the DNA is TGTGCCAGCAGCGTAGACGGACGCACAGATACGCAGTATTTT. Its translation is CASSVDGRTDTQYF.

The CDR3 bases are TGTGCCAGCAGCCTGGGACAGGGTTATGGCTACACCTTC. Its translation is CASSLGQGYGYTF. The genes are TRBV14 and TRBJ1-2; TRBD1 matches 9 bases. Germline V gene lookup returns CDR1 SGHDN and CDR2 FVKESK. The CDR3 totals 13 residues. The V and J ends lost 4 bases and 5 bases, in that order; junction bases with no gene match: 2.

This clone has ten or more counts. The V gene is TRBV20-1, the J gene TRBJ2-7; D could derive from TRBD1 or TRBD2 (6 bases each). Germline CDR1 DFQATT, CDR2 SNEGSKA (reference sequence). The V end was cut by 3 bases, the J end by 6 bases, with 9 bases between. This CDR3 comprises 11 residues. In DNA, the CDR3 is TGCAGTGCTAGTTGGGGGGCCGAGCAGTACTTC. Its translation is CSASWGAEQYF.

V usage is TRBV6-1 and J usage is TRBJ1-1; D is perhaps TRBD1 (5 bases). The length of the CDR3 is 15 residues. Germline assignment: CDR1 MNHNS and CDR2 SASEGT. V lost 0 bases to trimming and J lost 6 bases, with 14 bases between them. CDR3 residues: CASSEAWGARAEAFF. The CDR3 coding sequence is TGTGCCAGCAGTGAAGCATGGGGCGCAAGGGCTGAAGCTTTCTTT.

V usage is TRBV7-6 and J usage is TRBJ2-7, with 9 bases identical to TRBD2. Germline trimming cut 5 bases from V and 5 bases from J; bases unmatched to any gene: 7. CDR1 is SGHVS and CDR2 is FNYEAQ in the germline V gene. This CDR3 has 14 residues. The CDR3: CASSHQGLADEQYF. DNA of the CDR3: TGTGCCAGCAGCCATCAGGGACTAGCAGACGAGCAGTACTTC. Together with reference TRBV7-6 and TRBJ2-7, the CDR3 gives the full variable domain: GAGVSQSPRYKVTKRGQDVALRCDPISGHVSLYWYRQALGQGPEFLTYFNYEAQQDKSGLPNDRFSAERPEGSISTLTIQRTEQRDSAMYRCASSHQGLADEQYFGPGTRLTVT.

The rearrangement links TRBV6-1 to TRBJ1-5; no clear D. This CDR3 region has 15 residues. The V and J ends lost 3 bases and 5 bases respectively, with 14 bases between them. The germline V gene encodes CDR1 MNHNS and CDR2 SASEGT. The DNA for the CDR3 is TGTGCCAGCAGTGAGGCGGAGGCTCCTTATCAGCCCCAGCATTTT. Protein product: CASSEAEAPYQPQHF.

This chain connects TRBV23-1 to TRBJ2-1, with D perhaps TRBD1 (5 bases). TRBV23-1 is annotated as an ORF whose role is uncertain. The CDR3 runs 14 residues. V lost 11 bases and J 7 bases, leaving 21 bases between the germline ends. Here the CDR3 DNA reads TGCGCCCTAGACCAGGAAGGGGTCGGGAATGAGCAGTTCTTC. Protein sequence: CALDQEGVGNEQFF.

The gene calls are TRBV5-1 and TRBJ2-7, with D hard to call. CDR1 SGHRS and CDR2 YFSETQ come from the germline V gene. The V and J ends lost 4 bases and 7 bases respectively, with 15 bases between them. There are 13 residues in the CDR3. CDR3 in DNA: TGCGCCAGCAGCCCCCTCGGGTACTCGGAGCAGTACTTC. Translation gives CASSPLGYSEQYF.

J is TRBJ2-3 and V is TRBV19, with TRBD2 as a possible D gene (5 bases). The V gene lost 7 bases and the J gene lost 4 bases, with 9 bases spanning the gap. From germline, CDR1 is LNHDA and CDR2 SQIVND (reference sequence). The CDR3 covers 12 residues. This CDR3 reads CASKGVPDTQYF. The CDR3, as DNA: TGTGCCAGTAAGGGAGTTCCAGATACGCAGTATTTT.

The rearrangement links TRBV7-3 to TRBJ2-3; TRBD2 is a possible D gene (6 bases). Germline assignment: CDR1 SGHTA and CDR2 FQGTGA. The V and J ends lost 2 bases and 5 bases respectively, with 20 bases between them. The CDR3 runs 17 residues. CDR3 sequence: CASSLQSGLRTRDTQYF. CDR3 nucleotides: TGTGCCAGCAGCTTACAGTCAGGACTACGGACCCGAGATACGCAGTATTTT.

This clone showed up just once. The DNA for the CDR3 is TGTGCCAGCAGCCTTACTAGGGACAGGGGTGATGGCTACACCTTC. Translated: CASSLTRDRGDGYTF. The chain employs TRBV6-5 and TRBJ1-2; 10 bases agree with TRBD1. The germline gives CDR1 MNHEY, CDR2 SVGAGI. CDR3 length equals 15 residues. Trimming at V came to 6 bases and at J to 6 bases, leaving 10 bases not matched to a gene.